A single sample gave rise to the 10 T cell receptor beta chains below, sequenced in a study of identical twins. In TCRdb, the 5' RACE reads were re-called with MiXCR into one record per CDR3 protein. The sample holds a few hundred thousand distinct CDR3 sequences, over 9.5% seen once. Material: memory T cells sorted from blood. These receptors were collected from a man in his forties or fifties in good health.

Comments on this clonotype: Compared with germline, one end of the junction differs, possibly owing to a read error. The gene calls are TRBV3-1 and TRBJ2-7; D is unclear. This CDR3 comprises 14 residues. The germline gives CDR1 LGHDT, CDR2 YNNKEL (reference sequence). The CDR3 spells CASSQEVASYKQYF. CDR3 sequence (DNA): TGTGCCAGCAGCCAAGAGGTTGCCTCCTACAAGCAGTACTTC.

The table lists this clonotype with many counts. The chain carries TRBV12-3 or TRBV12-4 and TRBJ2-2; TRBD1 agrees at 10 bases. The CDR3 length is 14 residues. V lost 4 bases and J lost 4; bases outside the gene matches: 0. CDR3 loop: CASSWDRGTGELFF. The CDR3 DNA reads as TGTGCCAGCAGTTGGGACAGGGGCACCGGGGAGCTGTTTTTT.

This clonotype was counted many times. This chain uses TRBV5-1 with TRBJ2-7, with D perhaps matching TRBD1 (6 bases). The CDR3 contains 14 residues. CDR1 SGHRS and CDR2 YFSETQ come from the germline V gene. With 0 bases removed from V and 4 bases from J, the gap between germline ends came to 11 bases. DNA for the CDR3: TGCGCCAGCAGCTTGGACAGGGAAGCATACGAGCAGTACTTC. Translating it yields CASSLDREAYEQYF.

Comments on this clonotype: A much bigger clone sits one base away, suggesting this may be a read error. J is TRBJ1-2 and V is TRBV6-1; D not resolved. The germline CDR1 and CDR2 sequences are MNHNS and SASEGT. The V and J ends lost 8 bases and 2 bases respectively, with 12 bases between them. CDR3 length: 13 amino acids. Here the CDR3 DNA reads TGTGCCAGCGGGGTGGCAGCAAACTATGGCTACACCTTC. It translates to CASGVAANYGYTF.

This clonotype was seen more than once but under ten times. V gene TRBV29-1 combines with J gene TRBJ2-7; no definite D call. The CDR3 consists of 13 residues. Germline lookup yields CDR1 SQVTM and CDR2 ANQGSEA. V was clipped by 6 bases and J by 3 bases, with 15 bases between them. CDR3 coding DNA: TGCAGCGTCTTCGGTTCACGTGACTACGAGCAGTACTTC. Translating gives CSVFGSRDYEQYF.

This rearrangement joins TRBV20-1 to TRBJ1-5; D ambiguous. Trimming left V 3 bases short and J 0 bases short, with 6 bases between. The CDR3 sequence is 13 residues long. Germline CDR1 reads DFQATT; CDR2 reads SNEGSKA (reference sequence). The chain's CDR3 is CSARALSNQPQHF. Written as DNA, the CDR3 is TGCAGTGCTAGGGCCCTTAGCAATCAGCCCCAGCATTTT.

This clonotype has a count of ten or more. V gene TRBV5-1 combines with J gene TRBJ1-5, with 8 positions matching TRBD1. From germline, CDR1 is SGHRS and CDR2 YFSETQ. V lost 4 bases to trimming and J lost 6 bases; unmatched junction nucleotides: 6. The CDR3 runs 14 residues. DNA for the CDR3: TGCGCCAGCAGCCTGACAGGGGTCGGTCAGCCCCAGCATTTT. Amino acid sequence: CASSLTGVGQPQHF.

The chain uses TRBV2 and TRBJ2-1; D possibly corresponds to TRBD1 (6 bases). Germline CDR1 is SNHLY and CDR2 is FYNNEI. CDR3 length equals 13 residues. The V end lost 6 bases, the J end lost 3 bases, and 9 bases lay between the germline ends. The CDR3 here is CASRRTVYNEQFF. The CDR3 DNA is TGTGCCAGCAGAAGGACAGTCTACAATGAGCAGTTCTTC.

CDR3 sequence: CASSPVDRGLFNSPLHF. The DNA of the CDR3 is TGCGCCAGCAGCCCTGTGGACAGGGGATTGTTCAATTCACCCCTCCACTTT. The rearrangement links TRBV4-1 to TRBJ1-6; the match to TRBD1 covers 9 bases. CDR3 size: 17 residues. V dropped 4 bases and J dropped 7; count of bases not matched to a gene: 11. Germline loops: CDR1 MGHRA, CDR2 YSYEKL.

The sample holds many counts of this clonotype. The chain carries TRBV6-5 and TRBJ2-1; TRBD2 might be the D (6 bases). Germline CDR1 and CDR2: MNHEY and SVGAGI. The CDR3 spans 14 residues. With 3 bases removed from V and 3 bases from J, the gap between germline ends came to 9 bases. CDR3 sequence: CASSYRGNYNEQFF. In DNA form, the CDR3 reads TGTGCCAGCAGTTATCGCGGGAACTACAATGAGCAGTTCTTC.